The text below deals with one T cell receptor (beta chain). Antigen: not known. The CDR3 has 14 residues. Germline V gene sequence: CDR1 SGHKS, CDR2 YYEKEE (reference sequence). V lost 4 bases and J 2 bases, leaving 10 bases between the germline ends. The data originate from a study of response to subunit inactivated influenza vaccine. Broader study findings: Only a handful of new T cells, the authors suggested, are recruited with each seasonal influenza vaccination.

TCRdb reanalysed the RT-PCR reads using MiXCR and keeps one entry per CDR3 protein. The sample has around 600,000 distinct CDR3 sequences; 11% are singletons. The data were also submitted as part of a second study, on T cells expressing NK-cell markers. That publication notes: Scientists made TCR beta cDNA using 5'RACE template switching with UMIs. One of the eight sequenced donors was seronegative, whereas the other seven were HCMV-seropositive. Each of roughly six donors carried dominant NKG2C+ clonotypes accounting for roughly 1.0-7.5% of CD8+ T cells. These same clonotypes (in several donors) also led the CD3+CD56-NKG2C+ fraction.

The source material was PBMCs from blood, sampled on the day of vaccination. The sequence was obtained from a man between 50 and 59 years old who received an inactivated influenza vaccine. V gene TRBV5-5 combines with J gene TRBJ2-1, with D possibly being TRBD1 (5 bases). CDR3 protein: CASSPWGPYNEQFF. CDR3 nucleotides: TGTGCCAGCAGCCCATGGGGCCCCTACAATGAGCAGTTCTTC.